Given below is one T cell receptor beta chain in context. What it binds is not known. Here immunoSEQ multiplex PCR was the method, and the copy in TCRdb shows in-frame clones only, minus some. The repertoire holds about 2.4 million clones, with 93% as singletons. These data are taken from a study of shared clonotypes between healthy human individuals. CD4+ cells underwent separation, giving CD45RA+ naive and CD45RA-negative memory subsets. Germline values: CDR1 SGHRS, CDR2 YFSETQ. The CDR3 length is 12 residues. The study's findings and limits: It was expected that sequencing depth would affect clonotype sharing among donors.

Sequenced: naive CD4+ T cells from PBMCs. As for subset: CD45RA+ positively selected. The rearrangement links TRBV5-1 to TRBJ2-5; possible D gene TRBD2, 5 bases. The DNA end lines up better with TRBJ2-7; the J call may be wrong. The source is a man between 18 and 35 years old in good health. Some clones in this sample may be carry-over from other donors' samples. CDR3 residues: CASSLERYEQYF. The DNA of the CDR3 is TGCGCCAGCAGCTTGGAGCGGTACGAGCAGTACTTC.